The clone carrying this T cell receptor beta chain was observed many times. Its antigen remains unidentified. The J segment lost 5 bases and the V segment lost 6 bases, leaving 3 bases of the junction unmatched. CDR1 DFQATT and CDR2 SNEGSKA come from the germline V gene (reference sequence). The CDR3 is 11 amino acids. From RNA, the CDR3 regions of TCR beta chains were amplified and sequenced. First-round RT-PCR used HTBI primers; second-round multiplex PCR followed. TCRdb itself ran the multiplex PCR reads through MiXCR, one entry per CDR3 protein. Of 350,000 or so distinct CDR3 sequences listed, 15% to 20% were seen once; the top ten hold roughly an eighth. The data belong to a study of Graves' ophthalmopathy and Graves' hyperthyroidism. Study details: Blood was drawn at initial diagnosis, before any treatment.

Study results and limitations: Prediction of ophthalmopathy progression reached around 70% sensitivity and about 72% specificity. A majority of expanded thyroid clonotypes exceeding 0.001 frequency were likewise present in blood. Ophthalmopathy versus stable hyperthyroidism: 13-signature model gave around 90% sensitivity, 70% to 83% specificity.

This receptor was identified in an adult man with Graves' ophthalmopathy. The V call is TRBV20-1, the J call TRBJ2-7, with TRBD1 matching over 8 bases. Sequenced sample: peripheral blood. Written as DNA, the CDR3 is TGCAGTGCGGACAGGGAGGACGAGCAGTACTTC. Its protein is CSADREDEQYF.